This T cell receptor beta chain originates from a study of beta chain features in type 1 diabetes. Study conclusions and caveats: Over-representation of high TCR-expressing cells was a possible consequence of cDNA sequencing. Amplification by PCR could prefer shorter templates, with the same effect in patients and controls.

This clone was picked up a small number of times. Its antigen is as yet unknown. CDR3 length equals 17 residues. Germline trimming cut 4 bases from V and 2 bases from J; bases unmatched to any gene: 12. Germline CDR1 LGHNA, CDR2 YSLEER. cDNA synthesis used the whole RNA isolate, giving expressed TCRB sequences. Assay: immunoSEQ multiplex PCR; the TCRdb copy retains only in-frame clones and omits some. The sample consists of fewer than 650,000 clones, 15% of them appearing once. This clonotype originated in a young man in good health. Input material: naive CD4+ T cells from blood. This rearrangement joins TRBV4-3 to TRBJ2-3; 7 bases line up with TRBD2. In nucleotides, the CDR3 is TGCGCCAGCAGCCGGGGAGGGATTAGCGGGTACACAGATACGCAGTATTTT. It specifies CASSRGGISGYTDTQYF.